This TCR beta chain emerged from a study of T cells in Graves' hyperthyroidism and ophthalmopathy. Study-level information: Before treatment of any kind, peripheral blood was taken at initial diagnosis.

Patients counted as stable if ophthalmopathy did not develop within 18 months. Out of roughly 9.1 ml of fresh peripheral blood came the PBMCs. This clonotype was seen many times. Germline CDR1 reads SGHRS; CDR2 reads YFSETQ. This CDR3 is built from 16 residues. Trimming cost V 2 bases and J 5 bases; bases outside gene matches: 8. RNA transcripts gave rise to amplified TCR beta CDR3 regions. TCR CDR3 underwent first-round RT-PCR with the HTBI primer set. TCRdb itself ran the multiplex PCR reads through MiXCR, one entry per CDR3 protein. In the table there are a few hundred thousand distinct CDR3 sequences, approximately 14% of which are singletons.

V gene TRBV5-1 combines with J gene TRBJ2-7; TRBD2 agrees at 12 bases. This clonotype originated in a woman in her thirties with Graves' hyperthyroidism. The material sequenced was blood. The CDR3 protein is CASSFPLAGGPDEQYF. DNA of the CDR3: TGCGCCAGCAGCTTCCCTCTAGCGGGAGGGCCCGACGAGCAGTACTTC.